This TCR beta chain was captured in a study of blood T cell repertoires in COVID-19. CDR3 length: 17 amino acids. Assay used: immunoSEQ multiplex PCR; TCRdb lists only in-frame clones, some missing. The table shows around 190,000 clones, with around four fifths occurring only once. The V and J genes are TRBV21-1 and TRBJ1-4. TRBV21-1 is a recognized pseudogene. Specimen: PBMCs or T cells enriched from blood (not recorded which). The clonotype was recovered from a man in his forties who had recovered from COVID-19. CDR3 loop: CASSKEKGVIRTEKLFF. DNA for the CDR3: TGTGCCAGCAGCAAAGAAAAAGGAGTCATTCGTACCGAAAAACTGTTTTTT.